The 22 T cell receptor beta chains listed next were all sequenced from one sample in a study of blood T cell repertoires in COVID-19. Assay: immunoSEQ multiplex PCR; the TCRdb copy retains only in-frame clones and omits some. Of around 70,000 clones in the sample, around 88% were seen once. Material for sequencing was peripheral blood. These TCRs come from a woman of 80 years or more with active or convalescent COVID-19.

This chain links TRBV5-6 with TRBJ1-4, with D possibly TRBD1 on 6 matching bases. CDR1 SGHDT and CDR2 YYEEEE come from the germline V gene. Trimming shortened V by 4 bases and J by 8 bases, and 12 bases separated the two germline ends. This CDR3 spans 13 amino acids. The CDR3 DNA follows: TGTGCCAGCAGCCCGGGACATGGGGAAAAACTGTTTTTT. This encodes CASSPGHGEKLFF.

V usage is TRBV18 and J usage is TRBJ1-6; perhaps TRBD1 as D (5 bases). V was cut by 6 bases and J by 7 bases, with 16 bases left in between. The germline CDR1 and CDR2 sequences are KGHSH and LQKENI. The CDR3 length is 15 residues. CDR3 sequence: CASSNQVAGNSPLHF. As DNA, the CDR3 is TGTGCCAGCTCTAACCAGGTGGCAGGGAATTCACCCCTCCACTTT. The full variable domain, completed using reference TRBV18 and TRBJ1-6, is NAGVMQNPRHLVRRRGQEARLRCSPMKGHSHVYWYRQLPEEGLKFMVYLQKENIIDESGMPKERFSAEFPKEGPSILRIQQVVRGDSAAYFCASSNQVAGNSPLHFGNGTRLTVT.

The J gene is TRBJ2-6, the V gene TRBV19; 9 bases align to TRBD2. The CDR3 runs 17 residues. Germline CDR1 is LNHDA and CDR2 is SQIVND (reference sequence). The junction had 8 bases not matched to a gene; V was cut back by 6 bases and J by 2 bases. In DNA form, the CDR3 reads TGTGCCAGTAGCAATCCAGCGGGAGGTACTGGGGCCAACGTCCTGACTTTC. Encoded protein: CASSNPAGGTGANVLTF. The whole variable domain, remainder taken from reference TRBV19 and TRBJ2-6, is DGGITQSPKYLFRKEGQNVTLSCEQNLNHDAMYWYRQDPGQGLRLIYYSQIVNDFQKGDIAEGYSVSREKKESFPLTVTSAQKNPTAFYLCASSNPAGGTGANVLTFGAGSRLTVL.

This chain connects TRBV6-2 or TRBV6-3 to TRBJ1-4; TRBD1 might be the D (6 bases). Germline values: CDR1 MNHEY, CDR2 SVGEGT. The CDR3 spans 14 residues. The V end was cut by 0 bases, the J end by 8 bases, with 10 bases between. In nucleotides, the CDR3 is TGTGCCAGCAGTTACTCTCGCAGGGGAGAAAAACTGTTTTTT. Translated: CASSYSRRGEKLFF.

The V call is TRBV4-3, the J call TRBJ1-2; 10 bases map to TRBD1. CDR3 length: 18 residues. Trimming cost V 3 bases and J 4 bases; bases outside gene matches: 14. Germline CDR1 and CDR2: LGHNA and YSLEER. The CDR3 reads CASSQHKGTGALSYGYTF. The CDR3 DNA is TGCGCCAGCAGCCAGCACAAGGGGACAGGGGCTCTAAGCTATGGCTACACCTTC.

The J gene is TRBJ1-2, the V gene TRBV7-2; D is undetermined. The length of the CDR3 is 13 residues. The V end was cut by 2 bases, the J end by 7 bases, with 11 bases between. Per germline, CDR1 SGHTA and CDR2 FQGNSA. CDR3 loop: CASSLREGSGYTF. The CDR3 DNA sequence: TGTGCCAGCAGCTTAAGGGAGGGCAGTGGCTACACCTTC. Full variable domain (outside the CDR3, taken from reference TRBV7-2 and TRBJ1-2): GAGVSQSPSNKVTEKGKDVELRCDPISGHTALYWYRQSLGQGLEFLIYFQGNSAPDKSGLPSDRFSAERTGGSVSTLTIQRTQQEDSAVYLCASSLREGSGYTFGSGTRLTVV.

The CDR3 DNA reads as TGTGCCTGGAGTGATGGCACGGGTAGCAATCAGCCCCAGCATTTT. It yields the protein CAWSDGTGSNQPQHF. The chain recombines TRBV30 with TRBJ1-5, with D uncertain. V was pared by 1 base and J by 0 bases, with 10 bases between. CDR1 GTSNPN and CDR2 SVGIG come from the germline V gene (reference sequence). This CDR3 is built from 15 residues.

The V call is TRBV4-3, the J call TRBJ2-7; perhaps TRBD2 as D (6 bases). The length of the CDR3 is 15 residues. The ends were cut back, 0 bases at V and 4 bases at J, with 13 bases in the middle. Germline loops: CDR1 LGHNA, CDR2 YSLEER. DNA of the CDR3: TGCGCCAGCAGCCAAGATGGAGGGGTATTTTACGAGCAGTACTTC. Its protein product is CASSQDGGVFYEQYF.

The chain uses TRBV5-1 and TRBJ1-1; a weak D match, TRBD1 (6 bases). The germline gives CDR1 SGHRS, CDR2 YFSETQ. The CDR3 length is 15 residues. Trimming cost V 4 bases and J 0 bases, with 13 bases left between them. The CDR3 here is CASSLTGTMNTEAFF. Here the CDR3 DNA reads TGCGCCAGCAGCCTAACCGGGACAATGAACACTGAAGCTTTCTTT.

V gene TRBV27 combines with J gene TRBJ1-6; maybe TRBD1 (5 bases). V was clipped by 5 bases and J by 4 bases, with 6 bases between them. The CDR3 has 13 residues. The germline V gene has CDR1 MNHEY and CDR2 SMNVEV (reference sequence). CDR3 sequence reads: CASSGGYNSPLHF. CDR3 DNA: TGTGCCAGCAGTGGGGGGTATAATTCACCCCTCCACTTT.

The chain links TRBV7-2 to TRBJ2-4, with D perhaps TRBD1 (5 bases). The germline V gene has CDR1 SGHTA and CDR2 FQGNSA. The CDR3 length is 14 residues. Trimming left V 5 bases short and J 9 bases short, with 17 bases between. This CDR3 is CASSGQGYTGIQYF. DNA of the CDR3: TGTGCCAGCAGCGGGCAGGGTTATACGGGCATTCAGTACTTC.

V gene TRBV6-1 combines with J gene TRBJ1-1, with a weak D call TRBD1 (5 bases). The CDR3 is 12 residues long. The V end lost 1 base, the J end lost 10 bases, and 10 bases lay between the germline ends. Germline V gene lookup returns CDR1 MNHNS and CDR2 SASEGT. The CDR3 DNA is TGTGCCAGCAGTGAAGGGCAGGGTCGAGCTTTCTTT. It is translated as CASSEGQGRAFF.

The chain links TRBV7-2 to TRBJ2-7, with 9 positions matching TRBD2. This CDR3 contains 14 residues. Germline values: CDR1 SGHTA, CDR2 FQGNSA. Trimming removed 3 bases from V and 3 bases from J; junction bases left unmatched: 3. DNA of the CDR3: TGTGCCAGCAGCTTCGCGGGGGGGGACTACGAGCAGTACTTC. Its protein is CASSFAGGDYEQYF.

The V call is TRBV5-1, the J call TRBJ1-2, with D unresolved. The CDR3 is 12 amino acids. CDR1 is SGHRS, CDR2 YFSETQ, per germline. Trimming left V 1 base short and J 4 bases short, with 5 bases between. The CDR3 sequence: CASSLPGYGYTF. Here the CDR3 DNA reads TGCGCCAGCAGCTTGCCGGGCTATGGCTACACCTTC.

The CDR3 DNA is TGTGCCAGCAGTGAAGCTGGGGGCTGGAATCAGCCCCAGCATTTT. Translation gives CASSEAGGWNQPQHF. The genes are TRBV6-1 and TRBJ1-5; weak D call: TRBD1 (6 bases). Between the trimmed V and J ends, which lost 0 bases and 4 bases, there was a span of 10 bases. The CDR3 covers 15 residues. Germline CDR1 is MNHNS and CDR2 is SASEGT.

This chain connects TRBV6-6 to TRBJ1-1, with TRBD1 matching 7 bases. Germline V gives CDR1 MNHNY, CDR2 SVGAGI (reference sequence). The CDR3 loop spans 15 amino acids. V was pared by 2 bases and J by 4 bases, with 7 bases of the junction left unmatched. CDR3 bases: TGTGCCAGCAGTTACCCTGGCGACAGGGTCACTGAAGCTTTCTTT. It is translated as CASSYPGDRVTEAFF.

This chain uses TRBV18 with TRBJ1-1; D ambiguous. Deletions cut 2 bases from V and 3 bases from J, with 10 bases between. Germline values: CDR1 KGHSH, CDR2 LQKENI. CDR3 length equals 14 residues. CDR3 protein: CASSPAGVDTEAFF. The CDR3 bases are TGTGCCAGCTCACCAGCGGGAGTGGACACTGAAGCTTTCTTT.

The J gene is TRBJ2-7, the V gene TRBV30; 9 positions match TRBD2. Germline V CDR1 and CDR2: GTSNPN, SVGIG (reference sequence). The junction had 5 bases not matched to a gene; V was cut back by 5 bases and J by 0 bases. The CDR3 contains 14 residues. The DNA for the CDR3 is TGTGCCTGGGCGGGAGGGCGGACCTCCTACGAGCAGTACTTC. It encodes CAWAGGRTSYEQYF.

The chain combines TRBV10-1 with TRBJ2-3; D is undetermined. With 4 bases removed from V and 7 bases from J, the gap between germline ends came to 12 bases. The CDR3 sequence is 13 residues long. The germline V gene encodes CDR1 WNHNN and CDR2 SYGVQD (reference sequence). CDR3 sequence reads: CASSATTANTQYF. CDR3 nucleotide sequence: TGCGCCAGCAGTGCCACAACAGCTAATACGCAGTATTTT.

The rearrangement uses TRBV7-2 and TRBJ2-1, with TRBD2 matching over 10 bases. CDR1 SGHTA and CDR2 FQGNSA come from the germline V gene. CDR3 length: 16 residues. V lost 3 bases and J lost 6; bases outside the gene matches: 8. CDR3 sequence reads: CASSFSSGGSRNEQFF. The CDR3, as DNA: TGTGCCAGCAGCTTTTCTAGCGGGGGTTCCCGCAATGAGCAGTTCTTC.

This chain connects TRBV3-1 (or the pseudogene TRBV3-2) to TRBJ2-7; 7 nucleotides align to TRBD1. The CDR3 consists of 15 residues. Unmatched junction bases numbered 8, after V lost 0 bases and J lost 6 bases. Germline CDR1 reads LGHDT; CDR2 reads YNNKEL (reference sequence). The CDR3 DNA is TGTGCCAGCAGCCAAGATTTGGGCAGGGGGAGCGAGCAGTACTTC. Translation gives CASSQDLGRGSEQYF.

This sequence joins TRBV7-2 and TRBJ2-7; 10 nucleotides align to TRBD1. After removal of 5 bases from V and 6 bases from J, the junction contained 7 bases not matched to a gene. The CDR3 totals 14 residues. Germline CDR1 and CDR2: SGHTA and FQGNSA. CDR3 bases: TGTGCCAGCAGCACCCGACAGGGGGCAGGCGAGCAGTACTTC. This gives the protein CASSTRQGAGEQYF. The variable domain in full, completed from reference TRBV7-2 and TRBJ2-7, reads GAGVSQSPSNKVTEKGKDVELRCDPISGHTALYWYRQSLGQGLEFLIYFQGNSAPDKSGLPSDRFSAERTGGSVSTLTIQRTQQEDSAVYLCASSTRQGAGEQYFGPGTRLTVT.